A single T cell receptor beta chain is shown here with its context. Its antigen is not identified. The sort gate was single viable CD3+CD4+CD8-CD45RO+ cells for memory CD4+ T cells. After thawing, CD4+ T cells were positively selected. This sample is drawn from a study of memory CD4+ T cells and cytomegalovirus serostatus. With 5 bases removed from V and 1 base from J, the gap between germline ends came to 10 bases. Per germline, CDR1 SGHTA and CDR2 FQGNSA. The CDR3 spans 14 residues. Study-level points and caveats: Of around 160 reported CMV TCRbeta sequences, under 70 were found in memory CD4+ repertoires. Repertoires predicted CMV serostatus with median bootstrapped AUC of about 0.95.

Clones were read by immunoSEQ multiplex PCR, and TCRdb kept only the in-frame ones, dropping some. The sample carries 46,000 or so clones, around four fifths recorded once. The J gene is TRBJ2-3, the V gene TRBV7-2; unclear D gene. The clonotype comes from an adult in good health and CMV-seronegative. The sequenced material came from memory CD4+ T cells from blood. The CDR3 sequence: CASSALRGTDTQYF. CDR3 in DNA: TGTGCCAGCAGCGCTCTAAGGGGCACAGATACGCAGTATTTT.